The clone carrying this T cell receptor beta chain occurred a few times. Its antigen is unknown. TCRdb reprocessed the reads via MiXCR and lists one record per CDR3 protein. The sample consists of about 740,000 distinct CDR3 sequences, 35% of them appearing once. The sample belongs to a study of T cell repertoires in cytomegalovirus infection. Looking at the study overall: The public TCR beta signatures pointed to both CMV infection and matching HLA type. Findings and caveats of the study: There were HLA-C-restricted CMV-specific TCR beta clonotypes dominating the ex vivo response. Cumulative frequency (of public TCR beta family members) identified carriers of CMV plus the relevant HLA.

The CDR3 is 18 amino acids. The ends lost 1 base at V and 3 bases at J; junction bases unmatched: 8. Looked up from germline, CDR1 is SGHVS and CDR2 is FNYEAQ. This sequence was found in a human donor in good health (CMV status not recorded). Some clones in this sample may be carry-over from other donors' samples. The rearrangement uses TRBV7-6 and TRBJ2-2; 10 bases are a match to TRBD2. The specimen was PBMCs. DNA for the CDR3: TGTGCCAGCAGCTTAGAGGCTAGCGGGAGTACTTACACCGGGGAGCTGTTTTTT. Amino acid sequence: CASSLEASGSTYTGELFF.